This T cell receptor beta chain is drawn from a study of T cells in Graves' hyperthyroidism and ophthalmopathy. Whole-study context: Peripheral blood was drawn at first diagnosis, prior to all treatment.

As for this clonotype: Its target is unknown.

The study's findings and limits: The model forecast ophthalmopathy, anticipating it by a median around 6.5 months before onset.

From RNA transcripts, TCR beta CDR3 regions were amplified. The HTBI set primed first-round TCR CDR3 RT-PCR. TCRdb passed the multiplex PCR reads through MiXCR, listing each CDR3 protein once. Of about 290,000 distinct CDR3 sequences listed, 13% to 15% are singletons. Exclusion of patients followed from uncontrolled infection, other autoimmune disease, pregnancy or lactation. The CDR3 totals 15 residues. Between the trimmed V and J ends, which lost 2 bases and 7 bases, there was a span of 18 bases. Germline V CDR1 and CDR2: SGHVS, FNYEAQ. Material for sequencing was blood. The chain is built from TRBV7-6 and TRBJ2-7; perhaps D is TRBD1 or TRBD2 (7 bases each). The clonotype was recovered from a woman aged 50 to 60 with Graves' hyperthyroidism that later progressed to Graves' ophthalmopathy. For the CDR3, the DNA is TGTGCCAGCAGCTTATCTGGGGGGGGACAGAAAGAGCAGTACTTC. Protein product: CASSLSGGGQKEQYF.